Each of the 10 T cell receptor beta chains below was sequenced from the same sample in a study of cytomegalovirus exposure and HLA in healthy donors. The assay was immunoSEQ multiplex PCR, and TCRdb's table has in-frame clones only and misses some. In the table there are some 350,000 clones, roughly 90% of which are singletons. The sequenced sample consisted of PBMCs. The source is a woman between 25 and 40 years old in good health and CMV-seropositive.

The chain links TRBV7-3 to TRBJ2-1; weak D call: TRBD1 (5 bases). CDR1 and CDR2 from the germline V gene are SGHTA and FQGTGA. The V gene lost 0 bases and the J gene lost 6 bases, with 6 bases spanning the gap. This CDR3 has 13 amino acids. CDR3 protein: CASSLTGVNEQFF. The CDR3 coding sequence is TGTGCCAGCAGCTTAACAGGGGTCAATGAGCAGTTCTTC.

V is TRBV27 and J is TRBJ2-7; 7 bases are a match to TRBD1. The CDR3 loop spans 13 amino acids. Germline CDR1 is MNHEY and CDR2 is SMNVEV (reference sequence). V trimming: 8 bases; J trimming: 7 bases; junction bases outside the gene matches: 11. This CDR3 is CASAVDRVGEQYF. Written as DNA, the CDR3 is TGTGCCAGCGCGGTTGACAGGGTGGGGGAGCAGTACTTC.

The V and J genes are TRBV28 and TRBJ1-2; tentatively, D is TRBD1 (5 bases). This CDR3 comprises 12 residues. Germline CDR1 is MDHEN and CDR2 is SYDVKM. V dropped 7 bases and J dropped 8 bases, with 14 bases sitting between them. CDR3 nucleotides: TGTGCCAGCACCTCTAGACAGAGCGGCTACACCTTC. This gives the protein CASTSRQSGYTF.

V and J are TRBV7-3 and TRBJ2-1, with 9 bases identical to TRBD2. This CDR3 has 15 amino acids. V lost 4 bases and J lost 7; bases outside the gene matches: 8. Germline loops: CDR1 SGHTA, CDR2 FQGTGA. The DNA for the CDR3 is TGTGCCAGCAGCTCCTTAGGCGGGAGGGGGAATGAGCAGTTCTTC. Protein product: CASSSLGGRGNEQFF. Variable domain in full (rest from reference TRBV7-3 and TRBJ2-1): GAGVSQTPSNKVTEKGKYVELRCDPISGHTALYWYRQSLGQGPEFLIYFQGTGAADDSGLPNDRFFAVRPEGSVSTLKIQRTERGDSAVYLCASSSLGGRGNEQFFGPGTRLTVL.

This clone has just one count. This rearrangement joins TRBV5-8 to TRBJ1-5, with a weak D call TRBD1 (5 bases). The V end lost 4 bases, the J end lost 6 bases, and 11 bases lay between the germline ends. Germline CDR1 SGHTS, CDR2 YDEGEE. The CDR3 length is 13 residues. The CDR3 is CASSPQGGQPQHF. CDR3 in DNA: TGTGCCAGCAGCCCCCAGGGTGGTCAGCCCCAGCATTTT. Looking up the rest from reference TRBV5-8 and TRBJ1-5 gives the full variable domain: EAGVTQSPTHLIKTRGQQATLRCSPISGHTSVYWYQQALGLGLQFLLWYDEGEERNRGNFPPRFSGRQFPNYSSELNVNALELEDSALYLCASSPQGGQPQHFGDGTRLSIL.

The V gene is TRBV28, the J gene TRBJ2-7; D possibly corresponds to TRBD1 (5 bases). Trimming pared 6 bases from V and 4 bases from J, leaving 19 bases between. The CDR3 extends over 15 amino acids. The V gene's germline CDR1 is MDHEN and CDR2 SYDVKM. The CDR3 coding sequence is TGTGCCAGCAGCTCAACAGGCCTCGTGGATTACGAGCAGTACTTC. This sequence encodes CASSSTGLVDYEQYF.

The gene calls are TRBV28 and TRBJ2-7; no reliable D call. V was clipped by 5 bases and J by 3 bases, with 17 bases between them. This CDR3 region has 15 residues. Germline-derived CDR1 and CDR2 are MDHEN and SYDVKM. The CDR3 loop reads CASSTRTDPFYEQYF. The CDR3 nucleotides are TGTGCCAGCAGTACCCGGACGGATCCCTTCTACGAGCAGTACTTC.

The gene calls are TRBV19 and TRBJ2-1, with 14 bases fitting TRBD2. With 5 bases clipped from V and 6 bases from J, the junction kept 3 bases outside the gene matches. The CDR3 length is 15 residues. Per the germline V gene, CDR1 is LNHDA and CDR2 is SQIVND (reference sequence). The CDR3: CASSVGLAGGNEQFF. The CDR3 DNA reads as TGTGCCAGTAGTGTAGGACTAGCGGGAGGCAATGAGCAGTTCTTC.

The genes are TRBV5-1 and TRBJ1-1, with no clear D. Trimming pared 5 bases from V and 2 bases from J, leaving 10 bases between. CDR1 and CDR2 (germline): SGHRS, YFSETQ. The CDR3 loop spans 13 amino acids. CDR3 bases: TGCGCCAGCAGACCTATAAGCAACACTGAAGCTTTCTTT. Translated, it gives CASRPISNTEAFF.

This clone is a singleton in its sample. The chain couples TRBV7-6 to TRBJ2-3, with 15 bases fitting TRBD2. CDR1 and CDR2 from the germline V gene are SGHVS and FNYEAQ. Trimming removed 3 bases from V and 5 bases from J; junction bases left unmatched: 3. This CDR3 contains 16 residues. This CDR3 reads CASSLGLAGGVDTQYF. The DNA for the CDR3 is TGTGCCAGCAGCTTGGGACTAGCGGGGGGCGTAGATACGCAGTATTTT.